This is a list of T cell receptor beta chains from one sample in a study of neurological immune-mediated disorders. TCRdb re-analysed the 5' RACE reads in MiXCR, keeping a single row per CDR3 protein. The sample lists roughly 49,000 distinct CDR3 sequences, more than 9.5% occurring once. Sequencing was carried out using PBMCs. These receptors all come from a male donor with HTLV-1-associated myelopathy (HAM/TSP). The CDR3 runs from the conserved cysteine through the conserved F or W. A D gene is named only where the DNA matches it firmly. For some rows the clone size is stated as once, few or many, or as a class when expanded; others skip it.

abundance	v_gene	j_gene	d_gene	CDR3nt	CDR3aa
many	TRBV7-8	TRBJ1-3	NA	TGTGCCAGCAGCTTAGCGGGAAACTCTGGAAACACCATATATTTT	CASSLAGNSGNTIYF
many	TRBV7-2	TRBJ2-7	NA	TGTGCCAGCAGCAAACAGGGTAGTGGCGAGCAGTACTTC	CASSKQGSGEQYF
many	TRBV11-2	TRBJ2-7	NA	TGTGCCAGCAGCTTAGCAGTCTCCCTCCTGGGCACCTACGAGCAGTACTTC	CASSLAVSLLGTYEQYF
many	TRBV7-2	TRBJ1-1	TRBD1	TGTGCCAGCAGCTTAGCTGGGACAGGGAGGACTGAAGCTTTCTTT	CASSLAGTGRTEAFF
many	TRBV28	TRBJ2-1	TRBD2	TGTGCCAGCAGTTTAGGGGGGGGAGGTTCCTACAATGAGCAGTTCTTC	CASSLGGGGSYNEQFF
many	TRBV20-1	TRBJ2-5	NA	TGCAGTGCTAGCCCCCTAGCTAGGGAGACCCAGTACTTC	CSASPLARETQYF
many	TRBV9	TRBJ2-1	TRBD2	TGTGCCAGCAGCGTAGATCCTAGCGGGGGGTACAATGAGCAGTTCTTC	CASSVDPSGGYNEQFF
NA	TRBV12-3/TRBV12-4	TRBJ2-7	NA	TGTGCCAGCAGCAGTAGCAGGGGTGTCTCCTACGAGCAGTACTTC	CASSSSRGVSYEQYF
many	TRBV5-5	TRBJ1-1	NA	TGTGCCAGCAGCTTGGAAGTGGGTCCTGAAGCTTTCTTT	CASSLEVGPEAFF
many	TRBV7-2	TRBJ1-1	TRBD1	TGTGCCAGCAGCTTAGTGTTAACAGGGGGAGGAATCCCTGAAGCTTTCTTT	CASSLVLTGGGIPEAFF
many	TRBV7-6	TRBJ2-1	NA	TGTGCCAGCAGCTTAGGCAGGGGCTACAATGAGCAGTTCTTC	CASSLGRGYNEQFF
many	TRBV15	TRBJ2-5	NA	TGTGCCACCAGCAGACAGCTACAAGAGACCCAGTACTTC	CATSRQLQETQYF
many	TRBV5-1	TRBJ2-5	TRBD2	TGCGCCAGCAGCTCAGGACTAGCGGGGGGGCTGGAGACCCAGTACTTC	CASSSGLAGGLETQYF
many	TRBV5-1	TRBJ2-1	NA	TGCGCCAGCAGCTTGGGCGGGGCAGGGTACAATGAGCAGTTCTTC	CASSLGGAGYNEQFF
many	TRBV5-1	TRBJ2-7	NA	TGCGCCAGCAGGTCCCTAGCGCATAGTACCTACGAGCAGTACTTC	CASRSLAHSTYEQYF
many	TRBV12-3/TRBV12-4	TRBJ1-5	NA	TGTGCCAGCAGAACAGGTCCGTCGAATAGCAATCAGCCCCAGCATTTT	CASRTGPSNSNQPQHF
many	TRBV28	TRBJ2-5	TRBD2	TGTGCCAGCAGTACGAGCGGGGGGGCCCTGGAGACCCAGTACTTC	CASSTSGGALETQYF
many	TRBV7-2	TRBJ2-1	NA	TGTGCCAGCAGTCAAGGTTGGTCCTACAATGAGCAGTTCTTC	CASSQGWSYNEQFF
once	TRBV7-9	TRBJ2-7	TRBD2	TGTGCCAGCAGCTACACTAGCGGGGCATCTTTCCCCTACGAGCAGTACTTC	CASSYTSGASFPYEQYF
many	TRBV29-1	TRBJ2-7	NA	TGCAGCGTCGGGCTGGGACGGCCCTACGAGCAGTACTTC	CSVGLGRPYEQYF
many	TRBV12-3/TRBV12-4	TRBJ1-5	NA	TGTGCCAGCAGTCTAGGGGCTAGAGGGGCAGATCAGCCCCAGCATTTT	CASSLGARGADQPQHF
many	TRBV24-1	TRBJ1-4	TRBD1	TGTGCCACCAGTGATCCGGGACAGGGGGATGAAAAACTGTTTTTT	CATSDPGQGDEKLFF
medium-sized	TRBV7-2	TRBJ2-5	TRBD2	TGTGCCAGCAGCTTAGCGGGACTAGTGGGGACCCAGTACTTC	CASSLAGLVGTQYF
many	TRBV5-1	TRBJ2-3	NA	TGCGCCAGCAGCACCGGGACCGTCGCACCAGATACGCAGTATTTT	CASSTGTVAPDTQYF
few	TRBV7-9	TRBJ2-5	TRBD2	TGTGCCAGCAGCCGGAGCGGGGGGGAAGAGACCCAGTACTTC	CASSRSGGEETQYF
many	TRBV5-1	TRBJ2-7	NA	TGCGCCAGCAGCTTATTTGACACGGTATCCTACGAGCAGTACTTC	CASSLFDTVSYEQYF
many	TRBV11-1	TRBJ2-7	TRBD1	TGTGCCAGCAGCGGAAGACAGGGATACGAGCAGTACTTC	CASSGRQGYEQYF
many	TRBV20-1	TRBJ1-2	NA	TGCAGTGCTAGAGAGGGGATCTCCTATGGCTACACCTTC	CSAREGISYGYTF
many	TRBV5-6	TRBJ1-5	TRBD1	TGTGCCAGCAGTTCGGACAGGGAAGAGCAGCCCCAGCATTTT	CASSSDREEQPQHF
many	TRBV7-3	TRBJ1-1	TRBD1	TGTGCCAGCAGCTTAGGGGACAGGCGGAACACTGAAGCTTTCTTT	CASSLGDRRNTEAFF
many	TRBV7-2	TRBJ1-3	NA	TGTGCCAGCAGCTCAAGTATTCTGTCCTCTGGAAACACCATATATTTT	CASSSSILSSGNTIYF
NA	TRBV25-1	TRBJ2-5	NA	TGTGCCAGCACCCCCCGTGGCATGCAGCAAGAGACCCAGTACTTC	CASTPRGMQQETQYF
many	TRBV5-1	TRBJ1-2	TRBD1	TGCGCCAGCAGCTTCACAGGGGAATTCTATGGCTACACCTTC	CASSFTGEFYGYTF
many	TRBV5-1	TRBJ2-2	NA	TGCGCCAGCAGCTTGGAACCACCCCCGAACACCGGGGAGCTGTTTTTT	CASSLEPPPNTGELFF
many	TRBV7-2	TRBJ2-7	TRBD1	TGTGCCAGCAGCGGCCGGACAGGTTCCTACGAGCAGTACTTC	CASSGRTGSYEQYF
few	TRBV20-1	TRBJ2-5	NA	TGCAGTGCTCCAGAAGGACAGTCATCCCGGGCCAAGGAGACCCAGTACTTC	CSAPEGQSSRAKETQYF
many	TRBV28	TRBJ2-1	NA	TGTGCCTCTAGTTTCAATGAGCAGTTCTTC	CASSFNEQFF
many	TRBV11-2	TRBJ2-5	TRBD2	TGTGCCAGCAGCTACGGGGGGGGCCGCCCGGGAGAGACCCAGTACTTC	CASSYGGGRPGETQYF
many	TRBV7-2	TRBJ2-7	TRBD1	TGTGCCAGCAGCTTATGGACAGGGCTGTCCTACGAGCAGTACTTC	CASSLWTGLSYEQYF
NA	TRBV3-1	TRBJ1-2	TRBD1	TGTGCCAGCAGCCGAGGACAGGGCAGTGGCTACACCTTC	CASSRGQGSGYTF
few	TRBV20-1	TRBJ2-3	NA	TGCAGTGCTGGGCCCGGGACAATCACAGATACGCAGTATTTT	CSAGPGTITDTQYF
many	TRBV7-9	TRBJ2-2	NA	TGTGCCAGCAGCCCTCCCCGGCGGAACACCGGGGAGCTGTTTTTT	CASSPPRRNTGELFF
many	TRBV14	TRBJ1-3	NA	TGTGCCAGCAGCCAGAATGCTGGAAACACCATATATTTT	CASSQNAGNTIYF
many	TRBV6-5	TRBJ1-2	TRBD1	TGTGCCAGCAGTTACCGGGACAGGGATGGCTACACCTTC	CASSYRDRDGYTF
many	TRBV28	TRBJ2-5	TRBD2	TGTGCCAGCAGTTTGGTGACTAGCTCTTACCAAGAGACCCAGTACTTC	CASSLVTSSYQETQYF
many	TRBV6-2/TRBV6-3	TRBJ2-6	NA	TGTGCCAGCAGTTATGGGGGCTTACCCTCCTCTGGGGCCAACGTCCTGACTTTC	CASSYGGLPSSGANVLTF
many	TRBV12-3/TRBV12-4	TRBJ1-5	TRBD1	TGTGCCAGCAGCCAACAGACAGGGCGTAGCAATCAGCCCCAGCATTTT	CASSQQTGRSNQPQHF
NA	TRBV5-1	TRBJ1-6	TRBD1	TGCGCCAGCAGCTTGGGAGGGACAGGGAGAGATAATTCACCCCTCCACTTT	CASSLGGTGRDNSPLHF
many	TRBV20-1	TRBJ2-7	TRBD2	TGCAGTGCGACCCGACTAGCGGGGAGCTACGAGCAGTACTTC	CSATRLAGSYEQYF
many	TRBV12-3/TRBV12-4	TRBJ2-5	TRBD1	TGTGCCAGCAGTTTAGAGGGGGCCTTCCAAGAGACCCAGTACTTC	CASSLEGAFQETQYF
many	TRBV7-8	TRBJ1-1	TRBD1	TGTGCCAGCAGCACCCGGACAGGTCGGGCTTTCTTT	CASSTRTGRAFF
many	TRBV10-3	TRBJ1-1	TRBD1	TGTGCCATCAGTGACTACAGGGGAACTGAAGCTTTCTTT	CAISDYRGTEAFF
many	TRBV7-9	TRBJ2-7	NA	TGTGCCAGCAGCTTAGCGCCCACCTACGAGCAGTACTTC	CASSLAPTYEQYF